Listed below are T cell receptor beta chains from one sample, sequenced in a study of T cells in Graves' hyperthyroidism and ophthalmopathy. A single record per CDR3 protein comes from TCRdb applying MiXCR to the multiplex PCR reads. Here the sample spans roughly 570,000 distinct CDR3 sequences, around 46% being singletons. What was sequenced was peripheral blood or thyroid tissue (not recorded which). The receptor set was obtained from an adult woman with Graves' disease, either hyperthyroidism or ophthalmopathy (not recorded which). CDR3s include the opening cysteine and the closing phenylalanine or tryptophan. A D gene is named only where the DNA matches it firmly. Clone size is not always given. Where it is, it says once, few, many or a class for expanded clones.

- TRBD1 TRBJ1-5 TRBV27 TGTGCCAGCCGCCGGACAGGGGGCCTGATTCAGCCCCAGCATTTT CASRRTGGLIQPQHF
many TRBD1 TRBJ2-5 TRBV11-2 TGTGCCAGCAGCTTAGTGGGACAGGGAGTCCAAGAGACCCAGTACTTC CASSLVGQGVQETQYF
- - TRBJ1-2 TRBV2 TGTGCCAGCGGTGAAGCGCCTTCGGCGGAGGGCTCATATGGCTACACCTTC CASGEAPSAEGSYGYTF
many - TRBJ2-5 TRBV11-2 TGTGCCAGCAGCTTAGCAGAAGAGACCCAGTACTTC CASSLAEETQYF
many - TRBJ1-4 TRBV7-9 TGTGCCAGCAGCTTAATCTCGGCACAGCTGTTTTTT CASSLISAQLFF
- - TRBJ2-5 TRBV15 TGTGCCACCAGCAGCGTTGCGGACGAAGAGACCCAGTACTTC CATSSVADEETQYF
- TRBD1 TRBJ2-7 TRBV7-9 TGTGCCAGCAGCGGACAGGGGTCCTACGAGCAGTACTTC CASSGQGSYEQYF
many - TRBJ2-7 TRBV13 TGTGCCAGCAGCCCGGCGGTTGGGGGGCGCCGGTACGAGCAGTACTTC CASSPAVGGRRYEQYF
- - TRBJ2-3 TRBV5-4 TGTGCCAGCAGCTTGTTTAGCACAGATACGCAGTATTTT CASSLFSTDTQYF
- TRBD1 TRBJ2-5 TRBV19 TGTGCCAGTAGTAAGGCAGGGGGCTGGCAAGAGACCCAGTACTTC CASSKAGGWQETQYF
- TRBD1 TRBJ2-7 TRBV10-3 TGTGCCATCAGTAGCGACAGGGTTTACGAGCAGTACTTC CAISSDRVYEQYF
many - TRBJ2-7 TRBV7-9 TGTGCCAGCAGAGGGGATACCTACGAGCAGTACTTC CASRGDTYEQYF
- - TRBJ1-1 TRBV11-2 TGTGCCAGCAGCTTAGTGCTGAACACTGAAGTTTTCTTT CASSLVLNTEVFF
many TRBD1 TRBJ2-5 TRBV5-1 TGCGCCAGCAGCTTGGGACAGGGGGCCGGCGAGACCCAGTACTTC CASSLGQGAGETQYF